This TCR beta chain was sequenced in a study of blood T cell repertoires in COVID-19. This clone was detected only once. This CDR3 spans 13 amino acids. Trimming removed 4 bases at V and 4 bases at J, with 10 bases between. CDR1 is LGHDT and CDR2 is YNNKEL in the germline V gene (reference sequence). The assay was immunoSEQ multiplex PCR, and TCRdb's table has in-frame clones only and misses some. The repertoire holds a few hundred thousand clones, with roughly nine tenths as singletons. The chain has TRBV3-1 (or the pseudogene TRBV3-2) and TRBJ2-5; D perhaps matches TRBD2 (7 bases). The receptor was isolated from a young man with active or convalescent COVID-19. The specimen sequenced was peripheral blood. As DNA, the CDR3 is TGTGCCAGCAGCCTACGGGGGGCAGAGACCCAGTACTTC. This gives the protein CASSLRGAETQYF.